Shown below are 13 T cell receptor beta chains from a single sample sequenced in a study of Graves' ophthalmopathy and Graves' hyperthyroidism. Using RNA transcripts, the TCR beta CDR3 regions were amplified. Second-round multiplex PCR came after a first-round RT-PCR that employed HTBI primers. In TCRdb, the multiplex PCR reads were re-called with MiXCR into one record per CDR3 protein. The top ten hold roughly 45% of the sample, which has about 740,000 distinct CDR3 sequences, 40% seen once. Sequenced sample: peripheral blood. The receptor source for this set is an adult man with Graves' ophthalmopathy.

This sequence joins TRBV5-1 and TRBJ2-6; TRBD1 or TRBD2 may be the D gene (6 bases each). Germline V gives CDR1 SGHRS, CDR2 YFSETQ. This CDR3 comprises 21 residues. Trimming removed 4 bases at V and 5 bases at J, with 31 bases between. The CDR3 DNA sequence: TGCGCCAGCAGCCCCCGGGGCATGTCTGCTGGGGGGCTTATTAGGGCCAACGTCCTGACTTTC. Translation: CASSPRGMSAGGLIRANVLTF.

The rearrangement links TRBV6-5 to TRBJ2-7; possible D gene TRBD1, 5 bases. The V gene's germline CDR1 is MNHEY and CDR2 SVGAGI. This CDR3 contains 15 residues. V was trimmed by 0 bases and J by 3 bases, leaving 12 bases between them. DNA of the CDR3: TGTGCCAGCAGTTACTCCCCGACAGCAGACTACGAGCAGTACTTC. This codes for CASSYSPTADYEQYF.

This sequence joins TRBV24-1 and TRBJ1-5; 7 bases agree with TRBD1. Trimming at V came to 6 bases and at J to 1 base, leaving 5 bases not matched to a gene. Germline V lookup: CDR1 KGHDR, CDR2 SFDVKD. The CDR3 has 15 amino acids. The CDR3 bases are TGTGCCACCAGTTACCTGACAGGGAGCAATCAGCCCCAGCATTTT. This codes for CATSYLTGSNQPQHF.

This clonotype was found many times. This sequence joins TRBV29-1 and TRBJ2-7; D tentatively fits TRBD1 or TRBD2 (6 bases each). V dropped 4 bases and J dropped 6 bases, with 25 bases sitting between them. This CDR3 is 16 amino acids long. Germline CDR1 reads SQVTM; CDR2 reads ANQGSEA. CDR3 residues: CSVVRQGRGGNGEQYF. The CDR3 bases are TGCAGCGTTGTCCGTCAGGGGCGAGGCGGGAATGGCGAGCAGTACTTC.

This clonotype was detected ten times or more. The chain recombines TRBV10-3 with TRBJ1-4; D gene unclear. The CDR3 contains 13 residues. Trimming removed 2 bases at V and 5 bases at J, with 6 bases between. Germline V gene sequence: CDR1 ENHRY, CDR2 SYGVKD. The CDR3 spells CAISEPGNEKLFF. In nucleotides, the CDR3 is TGTGCCATCAGTGAGCCGGGGAATGAAAAACTGTTTTTT.

This clonotype was counted between two and nine times. Being one base from a much bigger clone, this may be a read error. The V gene is TRBV6-6, the J gene TRBJ1-2; D ambiguous. The length of the CDR3 is 11 residues. V lost 6 bases and J 3 bases, leaving 5 bases between the germline ends. Per germline, CDR1 MNHNY and CDR2 SVGAGI (reference sequence). The CDR3 here is CASSPYYGYTF. The DNA for the CDR3 is TGTGCCAGCAGCCCTTACTATGGCTACACCTTC.

This clonotype was counted many times. The rearrangement links TRBV2 to TRBJ2-5; no firm D call. The germline V gene encodes CDR1 SNHLY and CDR2 FYNNEI. Trimming stripped 5 bases from V and 4 bases from J, with 8 bases between. This CDR3 is 12 amino acids long. As DNA, the CDR3 is TGTGCCAGCAGTATAAGGGCAGAGACCCAGTACTTC. It translates to CASSIRAETQYF.

The rearrangement joins TRBV29-1 to TRBJ1-1; D uncertain. The CDR3 is 11 residues long. Germline values: CDR1 SQVTM, CDR2 ANQGSEA. V dropped 1 base and J dropped 5 bases, with 5 bases sitting between them. The CDR3 loop is CSVEGRTEAFF. CDR3 nucleotides: TGCAGCGTTGAAGGTCGGACTGAAGCTTTCTTT.

This clonotype was found many times. J is TRBJ2-2 and V is TRBV7-9; D gene unclear. Germline V gene sequence: CDR1 SEHNR, CDR2 FQNEAQ (reference sequence). Trimming shortened V by 0 bases and J by 4 bases, and 9 bases separated the two germline ends. The CDR3 is 15 amino acids. The CDR3 protein is CASSLALTATGELFF. In nucleotides, the CDR3 is TGTGCCAGCAGCTTAGCGCTAACAGCCACCGGGGAGCTGTTTTTT.

Ten or more counts support this clonotype. Germline is not matched at one junction end, which may reflect a read error. The chain is built from TRBV7-2 and TRBJ2-7; 11 positions agree with TRBD1. The germline V gene has CDR1 SGHTA and CDR2 FQGNSA. The CDR3 has 14 residues. This CDR3 reads CASSLDRGHYEQYF. In DNA form, the CDR3 reads TGCGCCAGCAGTTTGGACAGGGGGCACTACGAGCAGTACTTC.

This clonotype was counted a single time. J is TRBJ2-3 and V is TRBV4-3; 7 nucleotides agree with TRBD2. The CDR3 has 17 amino acids. Unmatched junction bases numbered 8, after V lost 1 base and J lost 1 base. Germline CDR1 LGHNA, CDR2 YSLEER. CDR3 loop: CASSQGSGGKGTDTQYF. The DNA of the CDR3 is TGCGCCAGCAGCCAAGGGTCGGGGGGAAAGGGCACAGATACGCAGTATTTT.

This clonotype was observed a few times. V gene TRBV2 combines with J gene TRBJ2-7; possibly TRBD1 for D (6 bases). This CDR3 is built from 14 residues. V lost 6 bases to trimming and J lost 12 bases, with 24 bases between them. In germline, CDR1 is SNHLY, CDR2 FYNNEI. CDR3 coding DNA: TGTGCCAGCAGCTTGGGCAGGGGTGTTCAGATTGCGTACTTC. Amino acid sequence: CASSLGRGVQIAYF.

The table lists this clonotype with a count of one. Since a much larger clone is just one base distant, this may be a read error. The chain recombines TRBV20-1 with TRBJ1-1; perhaps TRBD1 as D (5 bases). This CDR3 is 14 amino acids long. The germline V gene has CDR1 DFQATT and CDR2 SNEGSKA (reference sequence). The V end was cut by 1 base, the J end by 0 bases, with 9 bases between. The CDR3 DNA reads as TGCAGTGCTAGAGCACAGGAGGTGAACACTGAAGCTTTCTTT. As protein: CSARAQEVNTEAFF.